The clone carrying this TCR beta chain was seen at least ten times. Antigen unknown. The study's library attached unique molecular identifiers to single cDNA molecules. Authors' data handling: Per sample, the median was 95,638 TCRs, with values from roughly 23,000 to 700,000. A single record per CDR3 protein comes from TCRdb applying MiXCR to the 5' RACE reads. None of the V and J calls come from the authors' own analysis; TCRdb made them. The repertoire holds about 140,000 distinct CDR3 sequences, with about 4.3% as singletons. The sample belongs to a study of human T cells and chemical hapten exposure. Study summary: Per-sample variation in TCR yield stemmed mainly from small pooled library volume differences.

Study observations and caveats: With DPC sensitization, TCRs exceeding 1 in 1000 frequency showed no change.

Unseparated into fractions, whole blood served as the source from which total RNA was extracted. The source is a female donor in good health.

This CDR3 reads CASQAGTGPDNEQFF. DNA for the CDR3: TGTGCCTCGCAGGCCGGGACAGGGCCTGACAATGAGCAGTTCTTC. V usage is TRBV10-3 and J usage is TRBJ2-1; 9 nucleotides line up with TRBD1. From germline, CDR1 is ENHRY and CDR2 SYGVKD. Trimming cost V 11 bases and J 5 bases; bases outside gene matches: 13. The CDR3 covers 15 residues.